This is a list of T cell receptor beta chains from one sample in a study of blood T cell repertoires in COVID-19. Sequenced by immunoSEQ multiplex PCR; TCRdb stores in-frame clones only, minus some. This sample has some 46,000 clones, with 75% to 90% found just once. The sequenced sample consisted of peripheral blood. The receptors stem from a man aged 60 to 69 with active COVID-19. CDR3s include the opening cysteine and the closing phenylalanine or tryptophan. The D gene is left open where the match is weak. Not all rows give a size; the values are once, few, many and, for expanded clones, a class.

D	J	V	size	CDR3	DNA
TRBD1	TRBJ1-2	TRBV3-1/TRBV3-2	many	CASSPGTGYGYTF	TGTGCCAGCAGTCCCGGGACAGGATACGGCTACACCTTC
TRBD2	TRBJ2-1	TRBV18	NA	CASSPRGSSGAYNEQFF	TGTGCCAGCTCACCGAGGGGATCTAGCGGAGCCTACAATGAGCAGTTCTTC
TRBD1	TRBJ2-7	TRBV14	few	CASRRQGTYEQYF	TGTGCCAGCAGGAGACAGGGGACCTACGAGCAGTACTTC
NA	TRBJ2-1	TRBV5-6	NA	CASSLGLLNEQFF	TGTGCCAGCAGCCTGGGACTCCTCAATGAGCAGTTCTTC
TRBD2	TRBJ2-1	TRBV18	NA	CASSQETGTSHEQFF	TGTGCCAGCTCACAAGAAACCGGGACTAGTCATGAGCAGTTCTTC
TRBD1	TRBJ2-3	TRBV28	NA	CASSSYPGTERSDTQYF	TGTGCCAGCAGTTCCTACCCGGGGACAGAGAGATCAGATACGCAGTATTTT
TRBD1	TRBJ1-5	TRBV2	NA	CASKGGKLLGYSNQPQHF	TGTGCCAGCAAAGGGGGCAAACTATTAGGATATAGCAATCAGCCCCAGCATTTT
TRBD2	TRBJ2-5	TRBV9	once	CASSVLAGGGETQYF	TGTGCCAGCAGCGTCCTAGCGGGAGGGGGAGAGACCCAGTACTTC
NA	TRBJ1-1	TRBV19	NA	CASTAGRNTEAFF	TGTGCCAGTACCGCAGGGCGCAACACTGAAGCTTTCTTT
NA	TRBJ2-1	TRBV6-5	once	CASSYGDSNEQFF	TGTGCCAGCAGTTACGGAGACAGCAATGAGCAGTTCTTC
NA	TRBJ2-1	TRBV7-2	once	CASSLDSNEQFF	TGTGCCAGCAGCTTAGACAGTAATGAGCAGTTCTTC
TRBD2	TRBJ2-2	TRBV5-1	NA	CASSASGRGSGELFF	TGCGCCAGCAGTGCGAGCGGGAGGGGTTCCGGGGAGCTGTTTTTT
NA	TRBJ2-5	TRBV13	NA	CASSTRDFGETQYF	TGTGCCAGCAGCACCCGGGACTTTGGAGAGACCCAGTACTTC
TRBD1	TRBJ2-2	TRBV28	NA	CASIGIFDRVAGELFF	TGTGCCAGCATTGGGATCTTCGACAGGGTCGCCGGGGAGCTGTTTTTT
NA	TRBJ1-5	TRBV7-2	NA	CASSQTQGQPQHF	TGTGCCAGCAGCCAAACGCAGGGGCAGCCCCAGCATTTT
NA	TRBJ2-3	TRBV5-8	NA	CASSLGAGTDTQYF	TGTGCCAGCAGCTTGGGAGCCGGCACAGATACGCAGTATTTT
NA	TRBJ2-7	TRBV4-3	few	CASSQELMTISYEQYF	TGCGCCAGCAGCCAAGAGCTGATGACTATCTCCTACGAGCAGTACTTC
NA	TRBJ1-5	TRBV6-1	NA	CASSEAGGQPQHF	TGTGCCAGCAGTGAGGCGGGGGGTCAGCCCCAGCATTTT
NA	TRBJ2-1	TRBV9	NA	CASSVTDWGSYNEQFF	TGTGCCAGCAGCGTAACGGACTGGGGCTCCTACAATGAGCAGTTCTTC
NA	TRBJ1-4	TRBV5-1	once	CASSFHEGGNEKLFF	TGCGCCAGCAGCTTTCATGAGGGAGGGAATGAAAAACTGTTTTTT
NA	TRBJ2-1	TRBV19	NA	CASSQNYNEQFF	TGTGCCAGTAGTCAGAACTACAATGAGCAGTTCTTC
TRBD1	TRBJ1-6	TRBV27	few	CASGMGQIINSPLHF	TGTGCCAGCGGAATGGGACAGATAATTAATTCACCCCTCCACTTT
NA	TRBJ1-1	TRBV11-2	NA	CASSLGLTEAFF	TGTGCCAGCAGCTTAGGGCTCACTGAAGCTTTCTTT
NA	TRBJ2-3	TRBV28	NA	CASSLLQNTDTQYF	TGTGCCAGCAGTTTATTACAGAACACAGATACGCAGTATTTT
NA	TRBJ1-1	TRBV5-4	NA	CASSLEVSGHHTEAFF	TGTGCCAGCAGCTTGGAGGTGTCGGGACACCACACTGAAGCTTTCTTT
TRBD1	TRBJ1-2	TRBV28	NA	CASSLGGQAYGYTF	TGTGCCAGCAGTTTAGGGGGACAGGCCTATGGCTACACCTTC
TRBD1	TRBJ1-2	TRBV19	NA	CASSMDRGYGYTF	TGTGCCAGTAGTATGGACAGGGGCTATGGCTACACCTTC
NA	TRBJ2-7	TRBV6-5	NA	CASSSGQTYEQYF	TGTGCCAGCAGCTCCGGACAGACTTACGAGCAGTACTTC
NA	TRBJ2-7	TRBV5-1	NA	CASSLASGGASYEQYF	TGCGCCAGCAGCTTGGCCTCCGGTGGAGCCTCCTACGAGCAGTACTTC
TRBD2	TRBJ2-3	TRBV9	NA	CASSASGGSATDTQYF	TGTGCCAGCAGCGCCAGCGGGGGGTCAGCCACAGATACGCAGTATTTT
TRBD1	TRBJ1-4	TRBV4-1	NA	CASSQVGQGQNEKLFF	TGCGCCAGCAGCCAAGTGGGACAGGGACAAAATGAAAAACTGTTTTTT
NA	TRBJ2-5	TRBV5-1	NA	CPRELGGGFGETQYF	TGCCCCCGCGAGCTAGGGGGGGGCTTTGGAGAGACCCAGTACTTC
NA	TRBJ2-3	TRBV27	NA	CASRRTINTDTQYF	TGTGCCAGCAGGCGGACTATTAACACAGATACGCAGTATTTT
NA	TRBJ1-1	TRBV4-1	NA	CASSQRTVMNTEAFF	TGCGCCAGCAGCCAACGGACAGTAATGAACACTGAAGCTTTCTTT
TRBD1	TRBJ2-1	TRBV5-1	NA	CASSLKQRGTGNNEQFF	TGCGCCAGCAGCCTAAAACAAAGGGGGACAGGAAACAATGAGCAGTTCTTC
NA	TRBJ2-3	TRBV5-1	NA	CASSLAAIGSTDTQYF	TGCGCCAGCAGCTTGGCCGCAATCGGGAGCACAGATACGCAGTATTTT
TRBD2	TRBJ2-7	TRBV7-9	once	CASSWGLAGTGEQYF	TGTGCCAGCAGCTGGGGACTAGCGGGAACCGGCGAGCAGTACTTC
NA	TRBJ2-7	TRBV7-6	NA	CASSLGGGDEQYF	TGTGCCAGCAGCTTAGGGGGGGGCGACGAGCAGTACTTC
TRBD1	TRBJ2-7	TRBV27	NA	CASSLEGTGGGYEQYF	TGTGCCAGCAGTTTAGAGGGGACAGGGGGCGGTTACGAGCAGTACTTC
TRBD2	TRBJ2-2	TRBV11-2	NA	CASSFDSGGAAGELFF	TGTGCCAGCAGCTTCGATAGCGGGGGGGCCGCCGGGGAGCTGTTTTTT
TRBD1	TRBJ2-7	TRBV28	NA	CASSLGTGPYEQYF	TGTGCCAGCAGTTTAGGGACAGGACCCTACGAGCAGTACTTC
NA	TRBJ2-5	TRBV5-1	NA	CASSWQNQETQYF	TGCGCCAGCAGCTGGCAGAACCAAGAGACCCAGTACTTC
TRBD2	TRBJ2-7	TRBV4-1	NA	CASSQDAGVGSYEQYF	TGCGCCAGCAGCCAAGACGCGGGGGTTGGCTCCTACGAGCAGTACTTC
TRBD1	TRBJ1-6	TRBV19	NA	CASSIQGARSSPLHF	TGTGCCAGTAGTATACAGGGGGCGAGGTCTTCACCCCTCCACTTT
NA	TRBJ1-6	TRBV25-1	NA	CASSEARVSSPLHF	TGTGCCAGCAGTGAAGCCAGGGTCAGCTCACCCCTCCACTTT
TRBD2	TRBJ2-1	TRBV2	NA	CASSRTSQDNEQFF	TGTGCCAGCAGTCGGACTAGCCAGGACAATGAGCAGTTCTTC
TRBD1	TRBJ2-7	TRBV28	NA	CASSFLTGNYEQYF	TGTGCCAGCAGTTTTTTGACAGGGAACTACGAGCAGTACTTC
NA	TRBJ2-2	TRBV27	NA	CASSLITSTRNTGELFF	TGTGCCAGCAGTTTAATAACTAGTACCCGGAACACCGGGGAGCTGTTTTTT
NA	TRBJ1-1	TRBV27	NA	CASRAGVYTEAFF	TGTGCCAGCAGGGCAGGGGTGTACACTGAAGCTTTCTTT
NA	TRBJ2-2	TRBV3-1/TRBV3-2	NA	CASSQAGGTGELFF	TGTGCCAGCAGCCAAGCTGGAGGCACCGGGGAGCTGTTTTTT